A selection of T cell receptor beta chains follows, all from one sample in a study of cytomegalovirus exposure and HLA in healthy donors. The data were produced by immunoSEQ multiplex PCR, yet TCRdb's version contains in-frame clones alone and is incomplete. Of 83,000 or so clones in the sample, roughly 79% were seen once. The sequencing sample was made of PBMCs. The source of these receptors is a woman in her twenties or thirties in good health and CMV-seronegative. Both conserved end residues are part of each CDR3. The D gene is left open where the match is weak. Some rows mark clone size as missing; the rest say once, few, many or name a class of expanded clone.

TRBD2 | TRBJ2-2 | . | TRBV10-3 | CAISLAGLTGELFF | TGTGCCATCAGCCTAGCGGGACTCACCGGGGAGCTGTTTTTT
. | TRBJ2-5 | . | TRBV5-1 | CASSLGADLQETQYF | TGCGCCAGCAGCTTGGGAGCGGACCTCCAAGAGACCCAGTACTTC
TRBD1 | TRBJ2-3 | . | TRBV5-1 | CASSPSRGYPDTQYF | TGCGCCAGCAGCCCTAGCAGGGGGTATCCAGATACGCAGTATTTT
TRBD2 | TRBJ2-7 | . | TRBV11-2 | CASRYSGRTYEQYF | TGTGCCAGCAGATATAGCGGGAGAACCTACGAGCAGTACTTC
. | TRBJ1-1 | . | TRBV6-1 | CASSDYTGWNTEAFF | TGTGCCAGCAGTGATTATACGGGTTGGAACACTGAAGCTTTCTTT
TRBD1 | TRBJ1-2 | . | TRBV7-9 | CASSLTDRGDYGYTF | TGTGCCAGCAGCTTAACCGACAGGGGGGACTATGGCTACACCTTC
. | TRBJ1-6 | once | TRBV27 | CASSSKGVSSSPLHF | TGTGCCAGCAGTTCGAAGGGGGTTAGCAGTTCACCCCTCCACTTT
TRBD2 | TRBJ2-1 | . | TRBV6-5 | CASSYSRREVDEQFF | TGTGCCAGCAGTTACTCGCGGCGGGAGGTCGATGAGCAGTTCTTC
. | TRBJ2-2 | . | TRBV28 | CASSLSRKSGELFF | TGTGCCAGCAGTTTAAGCAGGAAGTCCGGGGAGCTGTTTTTT
TRBD1 | TRBJ1-1 | once | TRBV9 | CASSQGQGLVTEAFF | TGTGCCAGCAGCCAAGGACAGGGTTTGGTTACTGAAGCTTTCTTT
TRBD2 | TRBJ2-1 | once | TRBV28 | CASTTGGSNYNEQFF | TGTGCCAGCACAACCGGCGGGAGCAACTACAATGAGCAGTTCTTC
TRBD2 | TRBJ2-5 | few | TRBV6-6 | CASSYSSGRGEETQYF | TGTGCCAGCAGTTACTCTAGCGGGAGAGGTGAAGAGACCCAGTACTTC
TRBD1 | TRBJ2-7 | . | TRBV28 | CASSASGTGYYEQYF | TGTGCCAGCAGTGCATCCGGGACAGGATATTACGAGCAGTACTTC
TRBD2 | TRBJ2-5 | . | TRBV9 | CASSVGREGLGETQYF | TGTGCCAGCAGCGTAGGACGGGAGGGCCTCGGAGAGACCCAGTACTTC
. | TRBJ2-2 | . | TRBV7-7 | CASSSTVGGTGELFF | TGTGCTAGCAGCTCTACGGTGGGGGGCACCGGGGAGCTGTTTTTT
TRBD2 | TRBJ2-7 | once | TRBV7-9 | CASSAGTSGSYEQYF | TGTGCCAGCAGCGCTGGGACTAGCGGAAGCTACGAGCAGTACTTC
TRBD1 | TRBJ2-5 | few | TRBV7-9 | CASSQTGGGETQYF | TGTGCCAGCAGTCAGACAGGGGGCGGAGAGACCCAGTACTTC
TRBD1 | TRBJ2-7 | . | TRBV5-1 | CASSRGQGDYEQYF | TGCGCCAGCAGCCGGGGACAGGGTGACTACGAGCAGTACTTC
. | TRBJ1-1 | . | TRBV5-1 | CASRLENTEAFF | TGCGCCAGCAGGTTAGAGAACACTGAAGCTTTCTTT
TRBD2 | TRBJ2-7 | once | TRBV6-1 | CASPGVAGWYEQYF | TGTGCCAGCCCGGGGGTAGCGGGATGGTACGAGCAGTACTTC
TRBD2 | TRBJ2-7 | once | TRBV28 | CASTREAGREQYF | TGTGCCAGCACTCGGGAGGCGGGGAGGGAGCAGTACTTC
TRBD1 | TRBJ2-1 | . | TRBV7-7 | CASSLGDRGANEQFF | TGTGCTAGCAGCTTGGGGGACAGGGGGGCCAATGAGCAGTTCTTC
TRBD1 | TRBJ2-7 | once | TRBV5-4 | CASSSGTGVIYEQYF | TGTGCCAGCAGCTCCGGGACAGGGGTAATTTACGAGCAGTACTTC
. | TRBJ2-6 | . | TRBV9 | CASSVRGSGANVLTF | TGTGCCAGCAGCGTACGGGGGTCTGGGGCCAACGTCCTGACTTTC
TRBD2 | TRBJ2-1 | . | TRBV30 | CAWTPGLGGWNEQFF | TGTGCCTGGACCCCGGGACTAGGGGGTTGGAATGAGCAGTTCTTC
. | TRBJ2-3 | . | TRBV27 | CASRHRTADTQYF | TGTGCCAGCAGACATCGGACTGCAGATACGCAGTATTTT
TRBD1 | TRBJ2-2 | . | TRBV5-1 | CASGLRRRTGNTGELFF | TGCGCCAGCGGTTTGCGGCGGCGGACAGGGAACACCGGGGAGCTGTTTTTT
TRBD1 | TRBJ1-5 | . | TRBV10-1 | CASSDRGWGNQPQHF | TGCGCCAGCAGCGACAGGGGATGGGGCAATCAGCCCCAGCATTTT
TRBD1 | TRBJ2-7 | once | TRBV27 | CASSPGTGSNEQYF | TGTGCCAGCAGCCCCGGGACAGGGTCCAACGAGCAGTACTTC
TRBD1 | TRBJ1-1 | . | TRBV9 | CASSDAGTGGKRNTEAFF | TGTGCCAGCAGCGACGCCGGGACAGGGGGTAAGAGGAACACTGAAGCTTTCTTT
. | TRBJ1-2 | . | TRBV6-5 | CASSYTGGPYGYTF | TGTGCCAGCAGTTACACCGGGGGGCCCTATGGCTACACCTTC
TRBD1 | TRBJ1-1 | . | TRBV6-5 | CASSRPDRGTEAFF | TGTGCCAGCAGTAGGCCGGACAGGGGAACTGAAGCTTTCTTT
. | TRBJ1-5 | . | TRBV28 | CASNDGGAQPQHF | TGTGCCAGCAACGACGGGGGAGCTCAGCCCCAGCATTTT
. | TRBJ1-5 | . | TRBV30 | CAWQGPSGQPQHF | TGTGCCTGGCAGGGGCCTTCTGGGCAGCCCCAGCATTTT
TRBD2 | TRBJ2-1 | . | TRBV11-3 | CASSSLGTSGSNEQLF | TGTGCCAGCAGCTCACTCGGGACTAGCGGGAGTAATGAGCAGCTCTTC
TRBD1 | TRBJ1-3 | . | TRBV5-4 | CASSLGGRDSYSGNTIYF | TGTGCCAGCAGCTTGGGGGGCCGGGACAGCTACTCTGGAAACACCATATATTTT
TRBD2 | TRBJ2-5 | . | TRBV9 | CASSVDSGRAREQYF | TGTGCCAGCAGCGTAGATAGCGGGAGGGCCCGAGAGCAGTACTTC
. | TRBJ2-3 | . | TRBV27 | CASSKYQGFTTDTQYF | TGTGCCAGCAGCAAATATCAGGGGTTCACCACAGATACGCAGTATTTT
. | TRBJ2-7 | once | TRBV21-1 | CASTATEDYEQYF | TGTGCCAGCACTGCTACGGAGGACTACGAGCAGTACTTC
. | TRBJ2-7 | . | TRBV7-6 | CASSRTNTGFEQYF | TGTGCCAGCAGCCGTACCAACACAGGGTTTGAGCAGTACTTC
. | TRBJ1-1 | . | TRBV2 | CASSVTVMNTEAFF | TGTGCCAGCAGTGTAACAGTTATGAACACTGAAGCTTTCTTT
. | TRBJ2-2 | . | TRBV5-1 | CASSLAAGYGELFF | TGCGCCAGCAGCTTGGCCGCAGGGTACGGGGAGCTGTTTTTT
. | TRBJ2-3 | . | TRBV29-1 | CSVEASGTDTQYF | TGCAGCGTTGAGGCTAGCGGCACAGATACGCAGTATTTT
TRBD1 | TRBJ1-5 | . | TRBV6-6 | CASTAGQGNQPQHF | TGTGCCAGCACGGCTGGACAGGGCAATCAGCCCCAGCATTTT
. | TRBJ1-4 | . | TRBV18 | CASSPGGGNEKLFF | TGTGCCAGCTCACCAGGGGGAGGTAATGAAAAACTGTTTTTT
TRBD1 | TRBJ1-5 | . | TRBV5-8 | CASRHLQGPREPQHF | TGTGCCAGCAGACACCTACAGGGGCCCAGGGAGCCCCAGCATTTT
. | TRBJ2-7 | . | TRBV19 | CASSMNQGAYEQYF | TGTGCCAGTAGTATGAACCAGGGCGCCTACGAGCAGTACTTC
TRBD2 | TRBJ2-7 | . | TRBV6-6 | CASSYSLAGEQYF | TGTGCCAGCAGTTACTCGCTAGCGGGAGAACAGTACTTC
. | TRBJ1-2 | . | TRBV21-1 | CASSKRCGSQIYSGYTF | TGTGCCAGCAGCAAAAGGTGCGGATCCCAGATATATTCTGGCTACACCTTC
. | TRBJ2-2 | . | TRBV7-3 | CASSLGGYTGELFF | TGTGCCAGCAGCTTGGGGGGTTACACCGGGGAGCTGTTTTTT
TRBD2 | TRBJ2-7 | once | TRBV30 | CAWSGRLADYEQYF | TGTGCCTGGAGTGGGAGACTAGCGGACTACGAGCAGTACTTC
TRBD1 | TRBJ1-4 | . | TRBV5-1 | CASSFLTGTGEKLFF | TGCGCCAGCAGCTTTTTGACAGGGACGGGTGAAAAACTGTTTTTT
TRBD1 | TRBJ1-1 | . | TRBV15 | CATSRARATGFAEAFF | TGTGCCACCAGCAGAGCCCGAGCGACAGGGTTCGCTGAAGCTTTCTTT
. | TRBJ2-1 | . | TRBV7-2 | CASSLERSSYNEQFF | TGTGCCAGCAGCTTAGAGCGGAGCTCCTACAATGAGCAGTTCTTC
TRBD1 | TRBJ2-5 | . | TRBV27 | CASSWRPGTAQETQYF | TGTGCCAGCAGTTGGCGGCCAGGGACAGCTCAAGAGACCCAGTACTTC